The 16 T cell receptor beta chains given below trace back to one sample, sequenced in a study of OX40 agonist ivuxolimab in advanced cancers. Some clones are missing from TCRdb's copy, which holds only in-frame ones; the method was immunoSEQ multiplex PCR. The data hold 70,000 or so clones, with 75% to 90% observed a single time. The sample in question was CD4+ or CD8+ T cells sorted from blood, obtained in a trial of the OX40 agonist ivuxolimab. These receptors originate from an adult with an advanced solid tumor such as melanoma, head and neck, liver or kidney cancer.

This chain uses TRBV5-1 with TRBJ2-2; no clear D gene. Trimming removed 0 bases from V and 4 bases from J, with 4 bases in between. Germline V gives CDR1 SGHRS, CDR2 YFSETQ. The CDR3 runs to 13 residues. The CDR3 sequence: CASSLVSTGELFF. The DNA of the CDR3 is TGCGCCAGCAGCTTGGTTAGCACCGGGGAGCTGTTTTTT.

A few counts support this clone. The chain uses TRBV7-2 and TRBJ1-2; 7 bases are a match to TRBD1. The CDR3 runs to 14 residues. Germline V gene lookup returns CDR1 SGHTA and CDR2 FQGNSA. Trimming cost V 5 bases and J 7 bases; bases outside gene matches: 10. CDR3 coding DNA: TGTGCCAGCAGCACCTATGACAGGGCTGGTGGCTACACCTTC. It translates to CASSTYDRAGGYTF.

The count of this clone is one. The chain has TRBV6-5 and TRBJ2-2, with 7 nucleotides matching TRBD1. The V segment lost 6 bases and the J segment 0 bases; nucleotides outside the gene matches: 4. The CDR3 extends over 15 amino acids. The germline gives CDR1 MNHEY, CDR2 SVGAGI. The CDR3 DNA follows: TGTGCCAGCAGGGTACAGGGGTCGAACACCGGGGAGCTGTTTTTT. This codes for CASRVQGSNTGELFF.

This clone turned up a few times. The chain carries TRBV9 and TRBJ1-6; D possibly corresponds to TRBD1 (5 bases). The CDR3 is made up of 15 amino acids. Trimming took 6 bases from V and 7 from J, leaving 17 bases between them. Germline CDR1 SGDLS, CDR2 YYNGEE. The DNA for the CDR3 is TGTGCCAGCACTACCGGGACCTTAGAGAATTCACCCCTCCACTTT. Encoded protein: CASTTGTLENSPLHF.

The chain uses TRBV13 and TRBJ2-2; TRBD1 or TRBD2 may be the D gene (6 bases each). Germline loops: CDR1 PRHDT, CDR2 FYEKMQ (reference sequence). The germline V and J ends were trimmed by 2 bases and 4 bases, with 17 bases remaining between them. This CDR3 contains 17 residues. CDR3 sequence: CASSLRGAGVTTGELFF. In nucleotides, the CDR3 is TGTGCCAGCAGCTTAAGGGGGGCTGGGGTAACCACCGGGGAGCTGTTTTTT.

Notes on this clone: Because the CDR3's place on the DNA is in doubt, the DNA is left out and the CDR3 is given as listed by TCRdb. The CDR3 reads CASSGQGQGNTEAFF. V is TRBV28 and J is TRBJ1-1; the table's D gene call, TRBD1, was not cross checked with the DNA. A total of 15 residues make up the CDR3, ends included. Per germline, CDR1 MDHEN and CDR2 SYDVKM.

The gene calls are TRBV10-1 and TRBJ1-3; D call uncertain. Germline V gene data show CDR1 as WNHNN and CDR2 as SYGVQD (reference sequence). The CDR3 totals 12 residues. For the CDR3, the DNA is TGCCCATCCCAAGGCTCTGGAAACACCATATATTTT. It codes for CPSQGSGNTIYF.

This rearrangement joins TRBV5-1 to TRBJ2-1; possibly TRBD2 for D (5 bases). CDR3 length: 13 residues. Looked up from germline, CDR1 is SGHRS and CDR2 is YFSETQ. V lost 1 base to trimming and J lost 5 bases, with 7 bases between them. The CDR3: CASSLRSDNEQFF. The CDR3 nucleotides are TGCGCCAGCAGCTTGCGTAGCGACAATGAGCAGTTCTTC.

V usage is TRBV7-3 and J usage is TRBJ1-1, with 8 bases that match TRBD1. The CDR3 is 16 amino acids. The germline V gene encodes CDR1 SGHTA and CDR2 FQGTGA. V lost 0 bases to trimming and J lost 0 bases; unmatched junction nucleotides: 3. The CDR3 is CASSLTRTGMNTEAFF. In DNA form, the CDR3 reads TGTGCCAGCAGCTTAACAAGGACAGGGATGAACACTGAAGCTTTCTTT.

The rearrangement links TRBV7-9 to TRBJ2-7, with unresolved D. Germline V gives CDR1 SEHNR, CDR2 FQNEAQ (reference sequence). The ends were cut back, 2 bases at V and 2 bases at J, with 13 bases in the middle. This CDR3 spans 15 amino acids. CDR3 amino acids: CASSLKGMDAYEQYF. The CDR3 DNA reads TGTGCCAGCAGCTTAAAAGGGATGGATGCCTACGAGCAGTACTTC. Based on the CDR3 plus reference TRBV7-9 and TRBJ2-7, the full variable domain is DTGVSQNPRHKITKRGQNVTFRCDPISEHNRLYWYRQTLGQGPEFLTYFQNEAQLEKSRLLSDRFSAERPKGSFSTLEIQRTEQGDSAMYLCASSLKGMDAYEQYFGPGTRLTVT.

This clone appeared a few times. This chain uses TRBV11-1 with TRBJ2-2; D unresolved. CDR1 SGHAT and CDR2 FQDESV come from the germline V gene (reference sequence). The CDR3 covers 14 residues. V was trimmed by 5 bases and J by 6 bases, leaving 13 bases between them. The CDR3 DNA follows: TGTGCCAGCAGCGCCCCAATCCGGTCCGGGGAGCTGTTTTTT. It codes for CASSAPIRSGELFF.

This clone was picked up one time. The chain employs TRBV2 and TRBJ2-3, with 8 bases lining up with TRBD2. The CDR3 totals 16 residues. V lost 6 bases, J lost 2 bases, and 10 bases stayed unmatched. Germline loops: CDR1 SNHLY, CDR2 FYNNEI. In DNA, the CDR3 is TGTGCCAGCAGAGACGATCGGACTAGCATCACAGATACGCAGTATTTT. Its translation: CASRDDRTSITDTQYF.

This clone was counted a single time. Written as DNA, the CDR3 is TGTGCCACCTCCCGACAGGGGGATACGGATACGCAGTATTTT. Its translation is CATSRQGDTDTQYF. V and J are TRBV10-3 and TRBJ2-3; 9 nucleotides agree with TRBD1. J lost 6 bases, V lost 10 bases, and 11 bases had no gene match. The CDR3 runs to 14 residues. Germline assignment: CDR1 ENHRY and CDR2 SYGVKD.

The rearrangement joins TRBV4-1 to TRBJ1-2; D perhaps matches TRBD1 (6 bases). The V end was cut by 0 bases, the J end by 7 bases, with 18 bases between. The CDR3 loop spans 16 amino acids. Germline V gene sequence: CDR1 MGHRA, CDR2 YSYEKL. The CDR3 DNA follows: TGCGCCAGCAGCCAAGATAGGGAAGGGGGGCCCCGTGGCTACACCTTC. It is translated as CASSQDREGGPRGYTF.

The chain recombines TRBV4-1 with TRBJ1-5; D remains unclear. This CDR3 is 16 amino acids long. The germline gives CDR1 MGHRA, CDR2 YSYEKL. V was pared by 3 bases and J by 1 base, with 13 bases between. The CDR3 DNA is TGCGCCAGCAGCCAGCCAAAGGAGGGAAGCAATCAGCCCCAGCATTTT. Protein product: CASSQPKEGSNQPQHF.

Only a few counts were recorded for this clone. The chain uses TRBV4-1 and TRBJ2-7; 7 nucleotides match TRBD1. Trimming removed 2 bases from V and 0 bases from J; junction bases left unmatched: 1. The CDR3 extends over 14 amino acids. CDR1 MGHRA and CDR2 YSYEKL come from the germline V gene. The CDR3 region is CASSQTGASYEQYF. DNA of the CDR3: TGCGCCAGCAGCCAAACAGGGGCCTCCTACGAGCAGTACTTC.